The present TCR beta chain was sequenced within a study of spatial heterogeneity in lung cancer. The time point here: sample taken at primary tumor resection. Germline-derived CDR1 and CDR2 are SGHAT and FQNNGV. The CDR3 length is 14 residues. V gave up 2 bases and J gave up 3 bases, with 9 bases separating them. With regard to this clonotype: The antigen remains unidentified.

TCRdb fed the 5' RACE reads into MiXCR, producing one record per CDR3 protein. The sample includes 9,500 to 11,000 distinct CDR3 sequences, 5.5% to 7.5% of them seen just once. Findings and limits, study-wide: At resection, ubiquitous expanded tumor TCRs appeared in blood more than at follow-up.

The sample here was PBMCs, taken at surgery. This TCR was sampled from a male donor with early-stage non-small cell lung cancer. V gene TRBV11-2 combines with J gene TRBJ2-3, with D unclear. CDR3 sequence (DNA): TGTGCCAGCAGCTTACAGCCTTCGACAGATACGCAGTATTTT. Its translation: CASSLQPSTDTQYF.